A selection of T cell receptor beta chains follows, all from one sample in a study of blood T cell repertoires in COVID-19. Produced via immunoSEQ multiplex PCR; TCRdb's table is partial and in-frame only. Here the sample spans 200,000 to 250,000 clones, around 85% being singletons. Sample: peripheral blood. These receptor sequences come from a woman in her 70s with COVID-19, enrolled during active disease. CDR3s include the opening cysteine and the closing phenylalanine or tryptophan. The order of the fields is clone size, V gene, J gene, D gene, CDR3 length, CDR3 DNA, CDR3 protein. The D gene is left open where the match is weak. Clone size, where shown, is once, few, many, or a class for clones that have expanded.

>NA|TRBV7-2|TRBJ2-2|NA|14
TGTGCCAGCAGCGGACAGTTAAACACCGGGGAGCTGTTTTTT
CASSGQLNTGELFF
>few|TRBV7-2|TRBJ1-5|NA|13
TGTGCCAGCAGCTTCGGCCTCGGGGAGCCCCAGCATTTT
CASSFGLGEPQHF
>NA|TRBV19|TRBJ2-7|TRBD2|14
TGTGCCAGCAACCGACTAGCCCTTTCCTACGAGCAGTACTTC
CASNRLALSYEQYF
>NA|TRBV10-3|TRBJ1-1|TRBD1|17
TGTGCCATCAGTGATCTTACAGGGGGCGTGCTGAACACTGAAGCTTTCTTT
CAISDLTGGVLNTEAFF
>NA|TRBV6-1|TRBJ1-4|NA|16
TGTGCCAGCAGTGTTTACCGACAGGCGCGAAATGAAAAACTGTTTTTT
CASSVYRQARNEKLFF
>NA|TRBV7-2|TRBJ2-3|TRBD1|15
TGTGCCAGCCAAGGGGACAGGGGACTCACAGATACGCAGTATTTT
CASQGDRGLTDTQYF
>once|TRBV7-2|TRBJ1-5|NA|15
TGTGCCAGCAGTATGCAAGGGGATAGAAATCAGCCCCAGCATTTT
CASSMQGDRNQPQHF
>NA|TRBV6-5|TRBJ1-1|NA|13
TGTGCCAGCAGTTACGGCAAGAACACTGAAGCTTTCTTT
CASSYGKNTEAFF
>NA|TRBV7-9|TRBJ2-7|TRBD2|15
TGTGCCAGCAGCTACTTGCTAGCGGGAGAAGGCGAGCAGTACTTC
CASSYLLAGEGEQYF
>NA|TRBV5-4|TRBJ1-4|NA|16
TGTGCCAGCAGCCCATCAAGGGGAGGGGCTGGTCAAAAACTGTTTTTT
CASSPSRGGAGQKLFF
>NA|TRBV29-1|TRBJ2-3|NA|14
TGCAGCGTTGAAGGCCATCCACGGGCAGATACGCAGTATTTT
CSVEGHPRADTQYF
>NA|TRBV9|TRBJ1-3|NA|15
TGTGCCAGCAGCGTAGATGCGGTCTCTGGAAACACCATATATTTT
CASSVDAVSGNTIYF
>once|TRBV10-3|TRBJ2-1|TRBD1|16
TGTGCCATCAGTGAGTCGGGGACAGGGGCGCCCAATGAGCAGTTCTTC
CAISESGTGAPNEQFF
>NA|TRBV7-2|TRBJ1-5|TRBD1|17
TGTGCCAGCAGCTTACGGGGGACAGGGGTTGGCAATCAGCCCCAGCATTTT
CASSLRGTGVGNQPQHF
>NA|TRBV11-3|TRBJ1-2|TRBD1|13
TGTGCCAGCAGCCGAGGGGACAGCTATGGCTACACCTTC
CASSRGDSYGYTF
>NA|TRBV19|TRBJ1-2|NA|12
TGTGCCAGTAGGCGGGGGGTCTATGGCTACACCTTC
CASRRGVYGYTF
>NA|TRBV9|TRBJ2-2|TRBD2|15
TGTGCCAGCAGCGTAGGAGCGGGAGACACCGGGGAGCTGTTTTTT
CASSVGAGDTGELFF
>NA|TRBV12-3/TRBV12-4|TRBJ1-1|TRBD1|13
TGTGCCAGCAGGAGGGGGCAGAACACTGAAGCTTTCTTT
CASRRGQNTEAFF